This T cell receptor beta chain was documented in a study of blood T cells in healthy people across ages. A second PCR, run for roughly 7 to 12 cycles, used a sample-barcoded 5' primer plus a J-beta primer mix. MiXCR was run by TCRdb on the 5' RACE reads, yielding one entry per CDR3 protein. The profile shows hundreds of thousands of distinct CDR3 sequences, over 40% of them singletons. The V gene end was trimmed by 7 bases and the J gene end by 11 bases; junction bases not matched to a gene: 22. The germline V gene encodes CDR1 MNHEY and CDR2 SMNVEV (reference sequence). CDR3 size: 16 residues. This clonotype was seen a few times. This may come from a read error, since a much larger clone is one base off.

The chain is built from TRBV27 and TRBJ2-5; 7 bases are a match to TRBD2. The receptor was derived from a woman at least 80 years old in good health. The sample comprised blood. The CDR3 nucleotides are TGTGCCAGCACCAAAACGCGCGGGAGTTTAAACAATGAGCAGTACTTC. Protein product: CASTKTRGSLNNEQYF.